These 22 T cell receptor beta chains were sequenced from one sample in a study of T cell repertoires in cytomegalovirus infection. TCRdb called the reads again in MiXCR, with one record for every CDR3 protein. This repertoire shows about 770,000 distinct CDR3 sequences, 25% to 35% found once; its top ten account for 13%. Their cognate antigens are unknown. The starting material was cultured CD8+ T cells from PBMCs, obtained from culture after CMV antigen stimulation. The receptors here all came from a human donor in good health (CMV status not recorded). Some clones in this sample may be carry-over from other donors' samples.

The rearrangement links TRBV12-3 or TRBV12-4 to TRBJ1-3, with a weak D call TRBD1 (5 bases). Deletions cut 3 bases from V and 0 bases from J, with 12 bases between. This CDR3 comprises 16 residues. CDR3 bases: TGTGCCAGCAGTTTCGGACAAGATCCCTCTGGAAACACCATATATTTT. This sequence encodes CASSFGQDPSGNTIYF.

In nucleotides, the CDR3 is TGTGCCAGCAGCTTAACACCGGGACAGGGGTTCTGCGAGCAGTACGTC. It specifies CASSLTPGQGFCEQYV. V is TRBV7-4 and J is TRBJ2-7; 10 positions match TRBD1. Germline CDR1 is SGHVT and CDR2 is SQSDAQ. The trim removed 2 bases at V and 6 bases at J, leaving 10 bases unmatched. The CDR3 consists of 16 residues.

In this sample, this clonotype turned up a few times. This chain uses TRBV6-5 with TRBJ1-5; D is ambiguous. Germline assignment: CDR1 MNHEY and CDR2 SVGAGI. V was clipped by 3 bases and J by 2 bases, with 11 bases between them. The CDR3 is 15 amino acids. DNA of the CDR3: TGTGCCAGCAGTTATACCGGGATTGGCAATCAGCCCCAGCATTTT. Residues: CASSYTGIGNQPQHF.

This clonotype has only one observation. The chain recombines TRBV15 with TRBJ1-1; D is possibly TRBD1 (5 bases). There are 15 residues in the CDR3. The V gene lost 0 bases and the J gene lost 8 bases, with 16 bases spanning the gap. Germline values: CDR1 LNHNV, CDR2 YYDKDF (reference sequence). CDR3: CATSRDWGIGQEAFF. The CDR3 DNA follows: TGTGCCACCAGCAGAGATTGGGGGATTGGGCAGGAAGCTTTCTTT.

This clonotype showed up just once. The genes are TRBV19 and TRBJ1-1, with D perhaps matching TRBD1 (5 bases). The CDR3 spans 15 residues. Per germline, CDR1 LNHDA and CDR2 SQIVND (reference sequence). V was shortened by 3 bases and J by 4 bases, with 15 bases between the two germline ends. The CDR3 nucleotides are TGTGCCAGTAGTATCCGGAGGGGATCGGGCACTGAAGCTTTCTTT. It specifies CASSIRRGSGTEAFF.

CDR3 DNA sequence: TGTGCCAGCCTGGGGATGTATAGGGGCAATCAGCCCCAGCATTTT. Amino acid sequence: CASLGMYRGNQPQHF. This chain connects TRBV28 to TRBJ1-5; D unclear. CDR3 length: 15 residues. Per germline, CDR1 MDHEN and CDR2 SYDVKM. V lost 8 bases and J 2 bases, leaving 16 bases between the germline ends.

CDR3 in amino acids: CASSLLPPASDNSPLHF. In nucleotides, the CDR3 is TGTGCCAGCAGCTTACTCCCCCCGGCATCGGATAATTCACCCCTCCACTTT. This chain uses TRBV7-2 with TRBJ1-6; D ambiguous. V lost 2 bases and J 5 bases, leaving 16 bases between the germline ends. The CDR3 is made up of 17 amino acids. Germline V CDR1 and CDR2: SGHTA, FQGNSA.

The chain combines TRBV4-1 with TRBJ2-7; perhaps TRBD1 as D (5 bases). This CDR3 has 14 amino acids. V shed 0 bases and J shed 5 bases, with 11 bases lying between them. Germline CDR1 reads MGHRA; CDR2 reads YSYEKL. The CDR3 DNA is TGCGCCAGCAGCCAAGAGGGGCAAAGCGACGAGCAGTACTTC. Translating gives CASSQEGQSDEQYF.

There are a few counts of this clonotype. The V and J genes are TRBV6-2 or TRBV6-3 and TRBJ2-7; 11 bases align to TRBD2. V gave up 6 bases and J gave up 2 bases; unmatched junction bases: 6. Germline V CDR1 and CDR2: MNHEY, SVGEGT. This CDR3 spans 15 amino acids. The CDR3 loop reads CASSRRLAGPYEQYV. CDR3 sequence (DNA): TGTGCCAGCAGCCGGCGACTAGCGGGGCCCTACGAGCAGTACGTC.

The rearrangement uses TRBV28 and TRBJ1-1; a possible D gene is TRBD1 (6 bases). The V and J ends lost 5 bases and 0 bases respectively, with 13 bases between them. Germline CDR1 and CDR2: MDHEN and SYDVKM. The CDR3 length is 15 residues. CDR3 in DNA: TGTGCCAGCAGTCCCCTATGGACAGTGAACACTGAAGCTTTCTTT. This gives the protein CASSPLWTVNTEAFF.

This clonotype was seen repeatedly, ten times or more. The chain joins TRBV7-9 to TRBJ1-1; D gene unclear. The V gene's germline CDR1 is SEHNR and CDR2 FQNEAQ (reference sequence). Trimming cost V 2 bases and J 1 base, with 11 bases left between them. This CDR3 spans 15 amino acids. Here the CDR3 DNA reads TGTGCCAGCAGCTTAAGGTCTGGCGGGAACACTGAAGCTTTCTTT. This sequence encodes CASSLRSGGNTEAFF.

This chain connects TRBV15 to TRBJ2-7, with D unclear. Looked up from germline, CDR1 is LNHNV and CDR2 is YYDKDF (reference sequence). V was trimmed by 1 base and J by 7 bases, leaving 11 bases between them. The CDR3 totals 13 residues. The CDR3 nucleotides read TGTGCCACCAGCAGAGGCAACGTGGGGGAGCAGTACGTC. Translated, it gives CATSRGNVGEQYV.

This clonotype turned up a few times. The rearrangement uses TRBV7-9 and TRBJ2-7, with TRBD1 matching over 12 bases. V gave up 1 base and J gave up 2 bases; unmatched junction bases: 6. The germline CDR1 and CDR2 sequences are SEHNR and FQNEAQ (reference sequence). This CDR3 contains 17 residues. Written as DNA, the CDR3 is TGTGCCAGCAGCTTAGGGGGACAGGGGGCTCAAACCTACGAGCAGTACGTC. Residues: CASSLGGQGAQTYEQYV.

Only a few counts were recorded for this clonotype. CDR3 sequence (DNA): TGTGCCAGCAGTTCGCCCAGAGATAACACTGAAGCTTTCTTT. It yields the protein CASSSPRDNTEAFF. The rearrangement joins TRBV12-3 or TRBV12-4 to TRBJ1-1; D gene unclear. V was shortened by 4 bases and J by 2 bases, with 11 bases between the two germline ends. The CDR3 has 14 amino acids.

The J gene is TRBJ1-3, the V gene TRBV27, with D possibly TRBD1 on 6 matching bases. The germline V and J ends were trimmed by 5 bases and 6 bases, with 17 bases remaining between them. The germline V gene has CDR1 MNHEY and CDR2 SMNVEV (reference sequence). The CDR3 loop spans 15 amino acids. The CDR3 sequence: CASSRGGLGTNTIYF. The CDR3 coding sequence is TGTGCCAGCAGTCGAGGGGGACTGGGGACAAACACCATATATTTT.

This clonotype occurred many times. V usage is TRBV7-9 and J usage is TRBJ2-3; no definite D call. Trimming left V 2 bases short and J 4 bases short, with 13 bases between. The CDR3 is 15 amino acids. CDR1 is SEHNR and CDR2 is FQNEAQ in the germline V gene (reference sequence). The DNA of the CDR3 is TGTGCCAGCAGCTTAACAACGTCTACGGCAGATACGCAGTATTTT. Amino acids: CASSLTTSTADTQYF.

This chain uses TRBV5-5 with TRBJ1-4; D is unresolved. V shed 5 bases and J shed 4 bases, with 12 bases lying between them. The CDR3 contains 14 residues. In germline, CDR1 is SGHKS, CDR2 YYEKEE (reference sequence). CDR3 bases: TGTGCCAGCAGTCCGACGGCCTTTAATGAAAAACTGTTTTTT. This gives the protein CASSPTAFNEKLFF.

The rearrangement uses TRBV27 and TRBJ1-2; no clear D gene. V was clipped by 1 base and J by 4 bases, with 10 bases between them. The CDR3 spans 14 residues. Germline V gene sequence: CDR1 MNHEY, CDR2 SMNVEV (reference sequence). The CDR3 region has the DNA TGTGCCAGCAGTTTATACTCAGGAACCTATGGCTACACCTTC. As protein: CASSLYSGTYGYTF.

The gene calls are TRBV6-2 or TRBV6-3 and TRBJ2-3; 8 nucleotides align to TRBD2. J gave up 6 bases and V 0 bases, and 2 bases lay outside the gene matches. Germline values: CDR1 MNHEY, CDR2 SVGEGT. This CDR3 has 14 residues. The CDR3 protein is CASSYSTSVDTQYF. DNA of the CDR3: TGTGCCAGCAGTTACTCGACTAGCGTTGATACGCAGTATTTT.

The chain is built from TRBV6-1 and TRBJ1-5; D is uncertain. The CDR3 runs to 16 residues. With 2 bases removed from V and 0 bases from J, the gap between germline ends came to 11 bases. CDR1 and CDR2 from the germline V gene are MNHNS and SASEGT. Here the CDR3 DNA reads TGTGCCAGCAGTGAACCGGGATCATATAGCAATCAGCCCCAGCATTTT. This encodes CASSEPGSYSNQPQHF.

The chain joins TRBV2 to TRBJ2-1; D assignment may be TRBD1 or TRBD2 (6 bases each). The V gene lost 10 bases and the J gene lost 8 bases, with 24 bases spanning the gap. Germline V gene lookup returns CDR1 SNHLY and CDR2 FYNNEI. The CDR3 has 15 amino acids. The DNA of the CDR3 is TGTGCCAACGACCTGGGCGGGACAACGGTCGATGAGCAGTTCTTC. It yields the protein CANDLGGTTVDEQFF.

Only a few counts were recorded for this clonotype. The CDR3 here is CSARLGLAGVQETQYF. CDR3 nucleotide sequence: TGCAGTGCTAGACTCGGACTAGCGGGGGTTCAAGAGACCCAGTACTTC. The V call is TRBV20-1, the J call TRBJ2-5, with 13 bases aligning to TRBD2. CDR3 size: 16 residues. The J segment lost 2 bases and the V segment lost 2 bases, leaving 5 bases of the junction unmatched. Germline lookup yields CDR1 DFQATT and CDR2 SNEGSKA (reference sequence).